This TCR beta chain was captured in a study of blood T cell repertoires in COVID-19. Looking at the study overall: The study drew acute and convalescent COVID-19 samples from the United States, Italy and Spain.

In the original analysis: Amplification of reference gene primers was used by the study to estimate nucleated cell counts. Assay: immunoSEQ multiplex PCR; the TCRdb copy retains only in-frame clones and omits some. V, J and clone size were drawn from that table, and D and trimming were deduced from the DNA. Of around 200,000 clones listed, about four fifths were seen once; the top ten hold about 2.5%. The CDR3 totals 14 residues. CDR1 and CDR2 (germline): MNHEY, SMNVEV (reference sequence). Trimming cost V 6 bases and J 4 bases, with 15 bases left between them. The sequenced sample was peripheral blood. V is TRBV27 and J is TRBJ1-1; D unclear. This receptor was obtained from a woman in her thirties or forties with active or convalescent COVID-19. This CDR3 reads CASSLAGSGTEAFF. The DNA for the CDR3 is TGTGCCAGCAGCCTAGCGGGGAGCGGCACTGAAGCTTTCTTT.